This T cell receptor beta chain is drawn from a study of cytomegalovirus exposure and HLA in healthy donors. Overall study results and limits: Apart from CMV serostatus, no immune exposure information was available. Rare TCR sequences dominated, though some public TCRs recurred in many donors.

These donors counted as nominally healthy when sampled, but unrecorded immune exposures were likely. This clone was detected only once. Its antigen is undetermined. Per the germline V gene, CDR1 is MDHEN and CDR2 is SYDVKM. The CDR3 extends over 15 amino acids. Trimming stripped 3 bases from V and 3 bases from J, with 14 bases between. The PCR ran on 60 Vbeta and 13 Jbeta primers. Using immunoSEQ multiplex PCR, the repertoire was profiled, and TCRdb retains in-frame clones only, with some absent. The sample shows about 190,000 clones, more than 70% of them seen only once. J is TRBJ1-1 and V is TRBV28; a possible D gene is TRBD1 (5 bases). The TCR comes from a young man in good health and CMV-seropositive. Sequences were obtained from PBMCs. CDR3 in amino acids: CASSFNWGGHTEAFF. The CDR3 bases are TGTGCCAGCAGTTTTAATTGGGGCGGACACACTGAAGCTTTCTTT.